This T cell receptor beta chain derives from a study of patients and donors after allogeneic stem cell transplantation. This clonotype was recorded many times. The CDR3 is 13 amino acids. Trimming took off 4 bases at V and 0 bases at J, with 9 bases between the two ends. From germline, CDR1 is SQVTM and CDR2 ANQGSEA. TCRdb reprocessed the RT-PCR reads via MiXCR and lists one record per CDR3 protein. This sample has about a million distinct CDR3 sequences, with 15% to 20% found just once. Sequencing used blood, either unsorted or a sorted T cell fraction (not recorded which). This receptor was taken from a human donor who was either an allogeneic HSCT recipient or a stem cell or donor lymphocyte infusion donor (not recorded which). It is not recorded whose cells these are; they may come from a transplant donor. The chain couples TRBV29-1 to TRBJ1-1, with no clear D. The CDR3 protein is CSVVGLMNTEAFF. CDR3 DNA: TGCAGCGTTGTTGGTCTCATGAACACTGAAGCTTTCTTT.